This T cell receptor beta chain derives from a study of blood T cells in healthy people across ages. The wider study: Template-switching capture recovered about one barcoded beta molecule per two T cells. Study findings and constraints: Naive and antigen-experienced cells could not be conclusively compared, given unsorted PBMCs.

A note on this clonotype: Its antigen is as yet unknown.

Trimming shortened V by 5 bases and J by 8 bases, and 15 bases separated the two germline ends. CDR3 length: 14 residues. Peripheral blood samples of roughly 9.8 milliliters were drawn from each donor. Primers used in a second PCR of roughly 6 to 11 cycles were a sample-barcoded 5' primer and a J-beta primer mix. Each CDR3 protein gets one entry after TCRdb re-called the 5' RACE reads with MiXCR. The sample shows some 550,000 distinct CDR3 sequences, around half of them seen only once. This TCR derives from a man aged 80 or over in good health. The chain couples TRBV12-3 or TRBV12-4 to TRBJ1-4; D possibly corresponds to TRBD1 (6 bases). The specimen was blood. The CDR3 bases are TGTGCCAGCAGTCCGCAGGGGCTGGTCGAAAAACTGTTTTTT. The encoded protein is CASSPQGLVEKLFF.